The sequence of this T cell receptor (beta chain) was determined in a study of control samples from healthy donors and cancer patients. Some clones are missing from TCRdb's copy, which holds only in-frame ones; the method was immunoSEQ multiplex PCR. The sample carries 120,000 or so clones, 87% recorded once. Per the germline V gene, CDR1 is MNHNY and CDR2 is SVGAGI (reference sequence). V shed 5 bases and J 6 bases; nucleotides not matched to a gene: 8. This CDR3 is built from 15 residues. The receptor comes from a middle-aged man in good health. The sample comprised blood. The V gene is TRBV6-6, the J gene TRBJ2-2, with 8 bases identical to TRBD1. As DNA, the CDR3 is TGTGCCAGCAGTGAGGTGGACAGGGTATCCGGGGAGCTGTTTTTT. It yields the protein CASSEVDRVSGELFF.